This TCR beta chain was captured in a study of cytomegalovirus exposure and HLA in healthy donors. The germline V gene has CDR1 SGHRS and CDR2 YFSETQ. The CDR3 loop spans 15 amino acids. Trimming took 1 base from V and 5 from J, leaving 12 bases between them. PCR amplification relied on 60 Vbeta primers (plus 13 Jbeta primers). As handled by the study authors: In a later analysis, the count reached some 75 million unique TCR beta chains, with about 12 million shared. TCRdb keeps only in-frame clones here, not all; method: immunoSEQ multiplex PCR. V, J and clone size reflect that table, while D and trimming were determined from the DNA. Among more than 100,000 clones, less than 20% were seen once, and the ten largest hold roughly 2%.

The sample taken for sequencing was PBMCs. This clonotype was sampled from a woman between 18 and 29 years old in good health and CMV-seronegative. V is TRBV5-1 and J is TRBJ2-2; D may be TRBD1 (7 bases). CDR3 sequence: CASSLSEGATGELFF. In DNA form, the CDR3 reads TGCGCCAGCAGCTTGTCGGAGGGGGCAACCGGGGAGCTGTTTTTT. Complete variable domain (other parts from reference TRBV5-1 and TRBJ2-2): KAGVTQTPRYLIKTRGQQVTLSCSPISGHRSVSWYQQTPGQGLQFLFEYFSETQRNKGNFPGRFSGRQFSNSRSEMNVSTLELGDSALYLCASSLSEGATGELFFGEGSRLTVL.